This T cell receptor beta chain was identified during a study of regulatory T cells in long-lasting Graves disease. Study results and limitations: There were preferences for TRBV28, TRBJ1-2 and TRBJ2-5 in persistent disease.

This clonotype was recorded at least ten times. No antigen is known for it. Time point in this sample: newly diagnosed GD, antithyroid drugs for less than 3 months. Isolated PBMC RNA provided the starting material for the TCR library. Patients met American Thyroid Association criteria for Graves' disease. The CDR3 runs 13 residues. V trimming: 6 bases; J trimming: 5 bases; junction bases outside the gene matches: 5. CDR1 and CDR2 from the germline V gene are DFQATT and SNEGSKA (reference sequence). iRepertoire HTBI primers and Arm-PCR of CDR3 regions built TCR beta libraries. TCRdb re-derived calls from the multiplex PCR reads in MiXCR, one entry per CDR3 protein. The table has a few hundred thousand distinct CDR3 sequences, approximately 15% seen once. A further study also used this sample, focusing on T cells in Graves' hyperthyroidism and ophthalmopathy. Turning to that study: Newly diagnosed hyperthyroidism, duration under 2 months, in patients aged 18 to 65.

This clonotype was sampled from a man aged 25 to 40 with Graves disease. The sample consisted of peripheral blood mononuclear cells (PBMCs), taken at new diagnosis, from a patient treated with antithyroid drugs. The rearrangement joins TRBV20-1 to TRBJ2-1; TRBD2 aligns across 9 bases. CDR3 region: CSAWVAGDNEQFF. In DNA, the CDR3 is TGCAGTGCCTGGGTAGCGGGAGACAATGAGCAGTTCTTC.